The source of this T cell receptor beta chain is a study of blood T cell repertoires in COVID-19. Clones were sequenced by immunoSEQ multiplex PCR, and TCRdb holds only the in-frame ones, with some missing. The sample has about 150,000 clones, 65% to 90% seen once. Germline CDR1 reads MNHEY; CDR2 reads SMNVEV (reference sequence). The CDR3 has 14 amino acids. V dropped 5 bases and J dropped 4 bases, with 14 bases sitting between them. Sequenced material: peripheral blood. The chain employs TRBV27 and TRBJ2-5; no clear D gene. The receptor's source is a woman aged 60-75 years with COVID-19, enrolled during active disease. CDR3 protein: CASSEIGPRETQYF. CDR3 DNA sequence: TGTGCCAGCAGTGAAATTGGCCCAAGAGAGACCCAGTACTTC.